This TCR beta chain appears in the sequencing data of a study of blood T cell repertoires in COVID-19. Study overall: COVID-19 samples collected from the United States, Italy and Spain covered acute and convalescent phases.

In germline, CDR1 is SGHRS, CDR2 YFSETQ. The V segment lost 4 bases and the J segment 4 bases; nucleotides outside the gene matches: 9. The CDR3 runs to 15 residues. Profiling relied on immunoSEQ multiplex PCR, and the TCRdb table lists in-frame clones only, not all of them. This sample has 110,000 or so clones; roughly 80% occur once, and the top ten carry roughly 2.7%. The sequenced sample consisted of peripheral blood. V usage is TRBV5-1 and J usage is TRBJ1-2; 8 bases agree with TRBD1. This TCR derives from a man aged 45-65 years with acute or convalescent COVID-19. The CDR3, as DNA: TGCGCCAGCAGCCCCCGACAGGGGCCCCTCTATGGCTACACCTTC. Translation: CASSPRQGPLYGYTF.